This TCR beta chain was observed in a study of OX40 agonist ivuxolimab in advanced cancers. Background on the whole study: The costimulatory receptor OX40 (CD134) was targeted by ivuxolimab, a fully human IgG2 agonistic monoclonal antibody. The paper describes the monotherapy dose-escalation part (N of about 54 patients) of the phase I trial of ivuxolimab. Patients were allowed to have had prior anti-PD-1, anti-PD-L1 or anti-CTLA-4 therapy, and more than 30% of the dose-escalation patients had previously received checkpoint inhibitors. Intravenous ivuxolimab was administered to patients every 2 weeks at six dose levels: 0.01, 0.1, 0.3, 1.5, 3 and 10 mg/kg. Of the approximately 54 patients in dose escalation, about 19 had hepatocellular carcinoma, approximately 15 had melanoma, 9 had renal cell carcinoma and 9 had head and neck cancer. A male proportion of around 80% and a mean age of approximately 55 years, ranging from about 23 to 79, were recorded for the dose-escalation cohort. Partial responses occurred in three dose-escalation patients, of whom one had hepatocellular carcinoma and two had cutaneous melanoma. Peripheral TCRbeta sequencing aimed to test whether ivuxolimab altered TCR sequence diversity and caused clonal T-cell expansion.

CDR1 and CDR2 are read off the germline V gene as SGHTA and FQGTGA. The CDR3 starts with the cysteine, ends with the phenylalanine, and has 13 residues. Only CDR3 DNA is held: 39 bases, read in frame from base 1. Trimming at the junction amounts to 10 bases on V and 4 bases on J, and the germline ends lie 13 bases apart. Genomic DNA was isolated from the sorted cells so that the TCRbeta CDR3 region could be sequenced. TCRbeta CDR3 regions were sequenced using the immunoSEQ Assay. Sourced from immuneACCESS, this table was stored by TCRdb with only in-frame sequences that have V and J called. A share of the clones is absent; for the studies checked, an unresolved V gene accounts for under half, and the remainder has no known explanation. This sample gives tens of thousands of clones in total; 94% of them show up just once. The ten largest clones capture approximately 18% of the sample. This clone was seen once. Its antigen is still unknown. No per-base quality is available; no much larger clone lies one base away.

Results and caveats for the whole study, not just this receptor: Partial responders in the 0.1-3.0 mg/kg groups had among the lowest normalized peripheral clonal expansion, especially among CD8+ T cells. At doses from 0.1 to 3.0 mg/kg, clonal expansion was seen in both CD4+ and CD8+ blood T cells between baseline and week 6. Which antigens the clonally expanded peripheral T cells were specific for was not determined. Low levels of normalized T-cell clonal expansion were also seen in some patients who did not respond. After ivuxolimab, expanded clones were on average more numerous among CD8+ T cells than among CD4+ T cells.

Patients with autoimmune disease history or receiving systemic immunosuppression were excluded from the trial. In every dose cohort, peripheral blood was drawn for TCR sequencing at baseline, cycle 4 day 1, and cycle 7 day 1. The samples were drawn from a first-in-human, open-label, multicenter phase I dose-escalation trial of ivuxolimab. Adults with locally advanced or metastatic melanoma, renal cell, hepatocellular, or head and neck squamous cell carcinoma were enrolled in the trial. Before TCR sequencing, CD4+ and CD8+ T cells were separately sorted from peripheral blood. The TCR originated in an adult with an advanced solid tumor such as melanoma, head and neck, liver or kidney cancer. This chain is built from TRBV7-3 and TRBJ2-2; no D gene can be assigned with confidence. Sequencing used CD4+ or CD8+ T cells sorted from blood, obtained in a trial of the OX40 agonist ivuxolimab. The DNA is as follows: TGTGCCACCTCGGTTCTGGGCACCGGGGAGCTGTTTTTT. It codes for CATSVLGTGELFF.